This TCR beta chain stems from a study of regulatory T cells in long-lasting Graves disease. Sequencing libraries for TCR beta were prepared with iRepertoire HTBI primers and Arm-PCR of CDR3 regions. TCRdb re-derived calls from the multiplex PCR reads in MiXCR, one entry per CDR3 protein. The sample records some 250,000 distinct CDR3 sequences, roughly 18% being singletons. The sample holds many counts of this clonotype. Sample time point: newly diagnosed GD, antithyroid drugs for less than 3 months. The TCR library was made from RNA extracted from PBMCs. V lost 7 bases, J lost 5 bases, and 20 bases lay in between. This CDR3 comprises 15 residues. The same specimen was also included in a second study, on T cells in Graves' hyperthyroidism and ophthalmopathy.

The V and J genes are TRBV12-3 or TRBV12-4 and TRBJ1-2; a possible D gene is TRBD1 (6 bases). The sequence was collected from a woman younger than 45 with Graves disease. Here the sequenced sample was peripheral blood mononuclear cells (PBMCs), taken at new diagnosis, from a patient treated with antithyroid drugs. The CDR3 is CASTMRASGEYGYTF. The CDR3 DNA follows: TGTGCCAGCACCATGCGAGCGTCAGGGGAGTATGGCTACACCTTC.